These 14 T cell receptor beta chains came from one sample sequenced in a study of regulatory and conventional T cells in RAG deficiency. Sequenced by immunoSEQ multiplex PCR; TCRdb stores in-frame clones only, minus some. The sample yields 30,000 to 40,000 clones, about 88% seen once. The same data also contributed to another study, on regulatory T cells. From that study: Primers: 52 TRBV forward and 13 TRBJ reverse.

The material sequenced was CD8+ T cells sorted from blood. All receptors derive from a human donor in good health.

The CDR3 bases are TGTGCCAGTAGTTGGCGGGGATCCTACAATGAGCAGTTCTTC. Translated, it gives CASSWRGSYNEQFF. The chain employs TRBV19 and TRBJ2-1; TRBD2 is a possible D gene (6 bases). The germline CDR1 and CDR2 sequences are LNHDA and SQIVND (reference sequence). The ends were cut back, 5 bases at V and 1 base at J, with 9 bases in the middle. This CDR3 has 14 amino acids.

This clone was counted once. The CDR3 sequence: CASSLLAHSNQPQHF. The CDR3 DNA sequence: TGTGCCAGCAGTTTACTCGCACATAGCAATCAGCCCCAGCATTTT. The genes are TRBV28 and TRBJ1-5; D remains ambiguous. Germline V gene sequence: CDR1 MDHEN, CDR2 SYDVKM. This CDR3 has 15 amino acids. Between the trimmed V and J ends, which lost 2 bases and 0 bases, there was a span of 8 bases.

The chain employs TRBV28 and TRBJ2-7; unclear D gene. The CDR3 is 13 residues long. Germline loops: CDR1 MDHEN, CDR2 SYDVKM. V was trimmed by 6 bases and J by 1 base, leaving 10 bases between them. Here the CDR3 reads CASRARASYEQYF. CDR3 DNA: TGTGCCAGCAGGGCCCGGGCATCCTACGAGCAGTACTTC.

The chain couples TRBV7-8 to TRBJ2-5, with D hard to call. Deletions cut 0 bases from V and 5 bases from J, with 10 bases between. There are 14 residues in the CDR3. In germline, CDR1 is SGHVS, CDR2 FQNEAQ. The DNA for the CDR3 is TGTGCCAGCAGCTTAGCGGGCGTTAAGGAGACCCAGTACTTC. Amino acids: CASSLAGVKETQYF.

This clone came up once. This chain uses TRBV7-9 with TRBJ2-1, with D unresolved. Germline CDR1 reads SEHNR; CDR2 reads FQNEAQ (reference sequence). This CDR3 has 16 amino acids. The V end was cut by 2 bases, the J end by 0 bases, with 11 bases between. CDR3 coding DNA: TGTGCCAGCAGCTTAAGAACGGGTAGCTCCTACAATGAGCAGTTCTTC. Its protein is CASSLRTGSSYNEQFF.

The CDR3 DNA sequence: TGCGCCAGCAGCGCGGGACAAGCCAGCGCTGGCGAGCAGTACTTC. Translation: CASSAGQASAGEQYF. The chain has TRBV5-1 and TRBJ2-7, with D perhaps given as TRBD1 or TRBD2 (6 bases each). Germline CDR1 reads SGHRS; CDR2 reads YFSETQ. V lost 4 bases, J lost 6 bases, and 20 bases lay in between. This CDR3 is 15 amino acids long.

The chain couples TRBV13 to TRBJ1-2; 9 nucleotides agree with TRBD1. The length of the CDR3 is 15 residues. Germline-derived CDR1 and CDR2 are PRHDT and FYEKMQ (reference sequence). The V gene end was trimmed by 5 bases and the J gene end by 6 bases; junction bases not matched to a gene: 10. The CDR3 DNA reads TGTGCCAGCAGCATACAGGGGGCAGGTACGGATGGCTACACCTTC. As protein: CASSIQGAGTDGYTF.

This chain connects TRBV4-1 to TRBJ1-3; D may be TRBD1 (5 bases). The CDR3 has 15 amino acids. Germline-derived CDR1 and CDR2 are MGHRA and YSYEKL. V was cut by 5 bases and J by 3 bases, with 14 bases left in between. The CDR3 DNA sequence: TGCGCCAGCAGCGAAGGGGAGAACCTTGGAAACACCATATATTTT. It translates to CASSEGENLGNTIYF.

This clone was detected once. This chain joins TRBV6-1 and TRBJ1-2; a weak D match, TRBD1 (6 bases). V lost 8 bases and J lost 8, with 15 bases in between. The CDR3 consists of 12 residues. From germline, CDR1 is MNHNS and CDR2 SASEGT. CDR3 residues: CASWDNTGGYTF. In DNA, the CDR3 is TGTGCCAGCTGGGACAACACTGGGGGCTACACCTTC.

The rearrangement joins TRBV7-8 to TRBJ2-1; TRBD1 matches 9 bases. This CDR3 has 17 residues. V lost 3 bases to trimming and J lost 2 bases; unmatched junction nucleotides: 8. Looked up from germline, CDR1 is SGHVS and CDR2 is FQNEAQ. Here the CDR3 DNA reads TGTGCCAGCAGCTTGGACATGGGACAGGGCCCCTACAATGAGCAGTTCTTC. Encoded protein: CASSLDMGQGPYNEQFF. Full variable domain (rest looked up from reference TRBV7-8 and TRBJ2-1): GAGVSQSPRYKVAKRGQDVALRCDPISGHVSLFWYQQALGQGPEFLTYFQNEAQLDKSGLPSDRFFAERPEGSVSTLKIQRTQQEDSAVYLCASSLDMGQGPYNEQFFGPGTRLTVL.

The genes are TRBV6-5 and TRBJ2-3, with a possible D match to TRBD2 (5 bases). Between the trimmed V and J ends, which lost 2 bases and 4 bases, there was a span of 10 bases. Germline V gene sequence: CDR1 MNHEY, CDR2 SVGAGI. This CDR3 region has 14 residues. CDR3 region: CASSYTRYADTQYF. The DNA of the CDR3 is TGTGCCAGCAGTTACACTAGATATGCAGATACGCAGTATTTT.

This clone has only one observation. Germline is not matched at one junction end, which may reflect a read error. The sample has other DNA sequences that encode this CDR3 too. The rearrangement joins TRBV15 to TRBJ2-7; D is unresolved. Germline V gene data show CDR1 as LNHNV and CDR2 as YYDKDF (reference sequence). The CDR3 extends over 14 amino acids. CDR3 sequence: CATSRDLGTYEQYF. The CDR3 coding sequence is TGCGCCACCAGCAGAGATTTGGGGACCTACGAGCAGTACTTC. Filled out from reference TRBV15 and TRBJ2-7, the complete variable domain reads DAMVIQNPRYQVTQFGKPVTLSCSQTLNHNVMYWYQQKSSQAPKLLFHYYDKDFNNEADTPDNFQSRRPNTSFCFLDIRSPGLGDTAMYLCATSRDLGTYEQYFGPGTRLTVT.

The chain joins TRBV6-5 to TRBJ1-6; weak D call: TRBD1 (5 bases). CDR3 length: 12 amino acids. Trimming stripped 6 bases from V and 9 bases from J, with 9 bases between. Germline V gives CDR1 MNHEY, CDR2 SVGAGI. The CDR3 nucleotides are TGTGCCAGCAGGGGGAGGGGTTCACCCCTCCACTTT. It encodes CASRGRGSPLHF.

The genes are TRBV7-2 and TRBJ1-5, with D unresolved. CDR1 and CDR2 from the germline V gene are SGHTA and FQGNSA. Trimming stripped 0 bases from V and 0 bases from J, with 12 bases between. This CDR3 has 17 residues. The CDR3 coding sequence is TGTGCCAGCAGCTTAGCCCTAGGGTGGGATAGCAATCAGCCCCAGCATTTT. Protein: CASSLALGWDSNQPQHF.